Listed below are T cell receptor beta chains from one sample, sequenced in a study of blood T cell repertoires in COVID-19. Method: immunoSEQ multiplex PCR; TCRdb's copy keeps in-frame clones and lacks some. The sample yields 140,000 to 150,000 clones, roughly 80% seen once. Sequenced input: peripheral blood. These receptors were taken from a man between 45 and 60 years old with active or convalescent COVID-19. The CDR3 runs from the conserved cysteine through the conserved F or W. A D gene is named only where the DNA matches it firmly. A clone size is listed for some rows: how often the clone was seen (once, few, many), or a class if it is expanded.

D: TRBD1; size: NA; J: TRBJ2-1; V: TRBV28; DNA: TGTGCCAGCAGCTCAACCGGGACAGGGGTGAAGAATGAGCAGTTCTTC; CDR3: CASSSTGTGVKNEQFF
D: NA; size: once; J: TRBJ2-1; V: TRBV2; DNA: TGTGCCAGCAGTGCCTCCGGGACTTCCTCTAATGAGCAGTTCTTC; CDR3: CASSASGTSSNEQFF
D: TRBD2; size: NA; J: TRBJ2-1; V: TRBV3-1/TRBV3-2; DNA: TGTGCCAGCAGCCAATGGACTAGCGGAAACAATGAGCAGTTCTTC; CDR3: CASSQWTSGNNEQFF
D: NA; size: NA; J: TRBJ2-1; V: TRBV9; DNA: TGTGCCAGCAGCCCCCTCGAGGTGAATGAGCAGTTCTTC; CDR3: CASSPLEVNEQFF
D: NA; size: few; J: TRBJ1-6; V: TRBV3-1/TRBV3-2; DNA: TGTGCCAGCAGCCAAGATAACACCCACTATAATTCACCCCTCCACTTT; CDR3: CASSQDNTHYNSPLHF
D: TRBD2; size: NA; J: TRBJ2-5; V: TRBV7-2; DNA: TGTGCCAGCAGCTCGACTAGCGGGAGAGGGGAGACCCAGTACTTC; CDR3: CASSSTSGRGETQYF
D: TRBD1; size: NA; J: TRBJ1-5; V: TRBV6-1; DNA: TGTGCCAGCAGTGAAGCGCAGACAGGGGCGACCCAGCCCCAGCATTTT; CDR3: CASSEAQTGATQPQHF
D: TRBD2; size: NA; J: TRBJ2-5; V: TRBV6-5; DNA: TGTGCCAGCAGTTACGGACTAGGGAGGGAGACCCAGTACTTC; CDR3: CASSYGLGRETQYF
D: NA; size: once; J: TRBJ1-2; V: TRBV2; DNA: TGTGCCAGCAGTGAAGCCAACAGGGAATCTGGCTACACCTTC; CDR3: CASSEANRESGYTF
D: NA; size: NA; J: TRBJ2-7; V: TRBV21-1; DNA: TGTGCCAGCAGCAAAGTTAGGGCCTTGACTAGCGGGAGTCGGTACGAGCAGTACTTC; CDR3: CASSKVRALTSGSRYEQYF
D: NA; size: NA; J: TRBJ1-2; V: TRBV6-5; DNA: TGTGCCAGCAGTTCGGACTTCTCCGGGCACTATGGCTACACCTTC; CDR3: CASSSDFSGHYGYTF
D: TRBD2; size: NA; J: TRBJ2-1; V: TRBV12-5; DNA: TGTGCTAGTGGTTTGTCTCGACTAGCGGGGCAGGGATACAATGAGCAGTTCTTC; CDR3: CASGLSRLAGQGYNEQFF
D: NA; size: NA; J: TRBJ2-7; V: TRBV6-1; DNA: TGTGCCAGCAGTGAAGTCGCCGGTTACGAGCAGTACTTC; CDR3: CASSEVAGYEQYF
D: NA; size: once; J: TRBJ1-4; V: TRBV29-1; DNA: TGCAGCGTTGCAGAAGGGGCTAATGAAAAACTGTTTTTT; CDR3: CSVAEGANEKLFF
D: NA; size: NA; J: TRBJ1-1; V: TRBV4-1; DNA: TGCGCCAGCAGCCAAGAGGGGGCTCGGTGGGAAGCTTTCTTT; CDR3: CASSQEGARWEAFF
D: TRBD2; size: few; J: TRBJ2-1; V: TRBV5-1; DNA: TGCGCCAGCAGCTTGGCTCTTGGACTAGCGGGAGGTCAGAGTCCGAATGAGCAGTTCTTC; CDR3: CASSLALGLAGGQSPNEQFF
D: TRBD1; size: NA; J: TRBJ1-1; V: TRBV24-1; DNA: TGTGCCACCAGTGACCCAGGGGGCAGCGCTGAAGCTTTCTTT; CDR3: CATSDPGGSAEAFF
D: TRBD2; size: NA; J: TRBJ2-7; V: TRBV27; DNA: TGTGCCAGCACTTGGGGGGGTGCTTCCAACGAGCAGTACTTC; CDR3: CASTWGGASNEQYF
D: NA; size: NA; J: TRBJ1-4; V: TRBV19; DNA: TGTGCCAGTAGTATAGGAGGGAGAAGGGTGAACGAAAAACTGTTTTTT; CDR3: CASSIGGRRVNEKLFF
D: TRBD1; size: NA; J: TRBJ2-3; V: TRBV6-5; DNA: TGTGCCACGATCCCAGGACAGGGGGTGGATACGCAGTATTTT; CDR3: CATIPGQGVDTQYF
D: TRBD1; size: NA; J: TRBJ2-1; V: TRBV5-1; DNA: TGCGCCAGCACACCGGGACAGGGGCCCCACAATGAGCAGTTCTTC; CDR3: CASTPGQGPHNEQFF
D: TRBD2; size: NA; J: TRBJ2-2; V: TRBV2; DNA: TGTGCCAGCAGTGAAGGGGTTAGCGGGAGACTCAACACCGGGGAGCTGTTTTTT; CDR3: CASSEGVSGRLNTGELFF
D: NA; size: NA; J: TRBJ2-1; V: TRBV28; DNA: TGTGCCAGCAGTTTAAGGTCAGGCAACAATGAGCAGTTCTTC; CDR3: CASSLRSGNNEQFF
D: NA; size: NA; J: TRBJ1-6; V: TRBV5-1; DNA: TGCGCCAGCAGCTGGGGGCCCTCAGATTCACCCCTCCACTTT; CDR3: CASSWGPSDSPLHF
D: NA; size: once; J: TRBJ1-5; V: TRBV30; DNA: TGTGCCTGGAGTGAGGGGAGGTCCCAGCCCCAGCATTTT; CDR3: CAWSEGRSQPQHF
D: TRBD1; size: NA; J: TRBJ1-5; V: TRBV19; DNA: TGTGCCAGTAGTCCCCAGGGGACAGGGGATCAGCCCCAGCATTTT; CDR3: CASSPQGTGDQPQHF
D: TRBD1; size: NA; J: TRBJ2-7; V: TRBV19; DNA: TGTGCCAGTAGTAACCGGGACAGGGGTCTCGAGCAGTACTTC; CDR3: CASSNRDRGLEQYF
D: NA; size: NA; J: TRBJ1-5; V: TRBV10-3; DNA: TGTGCCATCAGTGAGTCCGCAGGGTATAGCAATCAGCCCCAGCATTTT; CDR3: CAISESAGYSNQPQHF